This passage covers 28 T cell receptor beta chains from one sample sequenced in a study of human T cells and chemical hapten exposure. The sample's time point: patch test 1, 2 weeks after DPC sensitization. The sample's treatment: therapeutic diphenylcyclopropenone sensitization with weekly scalp DPC. TCRdb re-derived calls from the RACE reads in MiXCR, one entry per CDR3 protein. The sample contains about 380,000 distinct CDR3 sequences, approximately 5% of which appear only once. The material sequenced was whole blood, taken in connection with sensitization to the hapten diphenylcyclopropenone (DPC). The receptors were sampled from a woman between 45 and 60 years old with alopecia areata. Some clones in this sample may be carry-over from other donors' samples.

V usage is TRBV20-1 and J usage is TRBJ2-3, with 8 bases matching TRBD2. Trimming removed 5 bases from V and 1 base from J; junction bases left unmatched: 5. Germline CDR1 is DFQATT and CDR2 is SNEGSKA (reference sequence). CDR3 length equals 14 residues. CDR3 amino acids: CSALTSAGTDTQYF. The CDR3 DNA reads TGCAGTGCTTTGACTAGCGCCGGCACAGATACGCAGTATTTT.

This clonotype has a count of ten or more. This chain uses TRBV29-1 with TRBJ1-1; D gene unclear. V was shortened by 4 bases and J by 3 bases, with 9 bases between the two germline ends. The V gene's germline CDR1 is SQVTM and CDR2 ANQGSEA. The CDR3 is 12 amino acids. The CDR3 region has the DNA TGCAGCGTTGTCGCATGGGACACTGAAGCTTTCTTT. Translation: CSVVAWDTEAFF. Using reference TRBV29-1 and TRBJ1-1 for the parts outside the CDR3, the full variable domain is SAVISQKPSRDICQRGTSLTIQCQVDSQVTMMFWYRQQPGQSLTLIATANQGSEATYESGFVIDKFPISRPNLTFSTLTVSNMSPEDSSIYLCSVVAWDTEAFFGQGTRLTVV.

This clonotype appeared many times. This chain joins TRBV10-3 and TRBJ1-6; D is undetermined. The V and J ends lost 2 bases and 4 bases respectively, with 12 bases between them. There are 16 residues in the CDR3. Germline V CDR1 and CDR2: ENHRY, SYGVKD. This chain's CDR3 is CAISEAGRTYNSPLHF. DNA for the CDR3: TGTGCCATCAGTGAGGCAGGACGAACATATAATTCACCCCTCCACTTT.

This clonotype was counted a few times. The CDR3 sequence is CASSLLAGGFSGANVLTF. CDR3 bases: TGTGCCAGCAGCTTACTAGCGGGGGGATTCTCTGGGGCCAACGTCCTGACTTTC. V gene TRBV7-2 combines with J gene TRBJ2-6; 11 bases agree with TRBD2. Germline V gene data show CDR1 as SGHTA and CDR2 as FQGNSA. There are 18 residues in the CDR3. With V trimmed by 2 bases and J by 0 bases, 3 bases remained unmatched.

This clonotype was counted at least ten times. This chain links TRBV20-1 with TRBJ2-3; 8 bases map to TRBD2. The CDR3 totals 16 residues. Germline-derived CDR1 and CDR2 are DFQATT and SNEGSKA (reference sequence). Trimming took 1 base from V and 4 from J; bases not matched to a gene: 10. This chain's CDR3 is CSARGPAGASADTQYF. For the CDR3, the DNA is TGCAGTGCTAGAGGTCCAGCGGGGGCTAGCGCAGATACGCAGTATTTT.

The chain uses TRBV7-9 and TRBJ2-1; D unresolved. The CDR3 is 12 amino acids. Trimming stripped 4 bases from V and 9 bases from J, with 10 bases between. Germline V gene data show CDR1 as SEHNR and CDR2 as FQNEAQ (reference sequence). The chain's CDR3 is CASSSIAGEQFF. The CDR3 coding sequence is TGTGCCAGCAGCTCCATAGCCGGTGAGCAGTTCTTC.

The chain joins TRBV21-1 to TRBJ2-7. TRBV21-1 is reported as a pseudogene. The CDR3 extends over 10 amino acids. The chain's CDR3 is CASSKPEQYF. CDR3 bases: TGTGCCAGCAGCAAGCCCGAGCAGTACTTC.

This clonotype appeared a few times. V gene TRBV7-2 combines with J gene TRBJ2-5; 9 nucleotides align to TRBD2. CDR3 length: 15 amino acids. Germline values: CDR1 SGHTA, CDR2 FQGNSA. The junction had 11 bases not matched to a gene; V was cut back by 8 bases and J by 4 bases. As DNA, the CDR3 is TGTGCCAGCGGGGGAAGGACTAGCGATCGAGAGACCCAGTACTTC. This gives the protein CASGGRTSDRETQYF.

The sample holds many counts of this clonotype. The V call is TRBV5-5, the J call TRBJ2-5; 10 nucleotides align to TRBD1. The CDR3 runs 15 residues. Germline trimming cut 3 bases from V and 1 base from J; bases unmatched to any gene: 3. In germline, CDR1 is SGHKS, CDR2 YYEKEE (reference sequence). Written as DNA, the CDR3 is TGTGCCAGCAGCTACCGGGACAGGGGCCAAGAGACCCAGTACTTC. Translated, it gives CASSYRDRGQETQYF.

In this sample, this clonotype turned up many times. V and J are TRBV7-8 and TRBJ2-7, with D uncertain. Trimming cost V 6 bases and J 3 bases, with 18 bases left between them. The CDR3 runs 15 residues. Germline CDR1 reads SGHVS; CDR2 reads FQNEAQ. As DNA, the CDR3 is TGTGCCAGCAGGACCGGCCCCCAGGCCTTCTACGAGCAGTACTTC. Translated, it gives CASRTGPQAFYEQYF. Looking up the rest from reference TRBV7-8 and TRBJ2-7 gives the full variable domain: GAGVSQSPRYKVAKRGQDVALRCDPISGHVSLFWYQQALGQGPEFLTYFQNEAQLDKSGLPSDRFFAERPEGSVSTLKIQRTQQEDSAVYLCASRTGPQAFYEQYFGPGTRLTVT.

The sample holds a few counts of this clonotype. J is TRBJ1-5 and V is TRBV18, with TRBD1 identical over 8 bases. This CDR3 comprises 14 residues. J gave up 7 bases and V 3 bases, and 5 bases lay outside the gene matches. CDR1 is KGHSH, CDR2 LQKENI, per germline. The chain's CDR3 is CASSPTGVIQPQHF. CDR3 nucleotides: TGTGCCAGCTCACCGACAGGGGTAATCCAGCCCCAGCATTTT.

The chain recombines TRBV29-1 with TRBJ2-7; 9 bases match TRBD1. Trimming at V came to 7 bases and at J to 4 bases, leaving 5 bases not matched to a gene. Germline-derived CDR1 and CDR2 are SQVTM and ANQGSEA. The CDR3 has 12 residues. CDR3 in amino acids: CSAGGQGYEQYF. The CDR3 DNA reads TGCAGCGCCGGGGGACAGGGTTACGAGCAGTACTTC.

This clonotype was counted ten times or more. The chain uses TRBV4-1 and TRBJ2-1, with 7 bases aligning to TRBD2. Germline assignment: CDR1 MGHRA and CDR2 YSYEKL. CDR3 length: 14 amino acids. With 8 bases clipped from V and 7 bases from J, the junction kept 11 bases outside the gene matches. The CDR3 sequence is CASHGAGEVNEQFF. CDR3 bases: TGCGCCAGCCACGGGGCGGGGGAGGTAAATGAGCAGTTCTTC.

The sample holds many counts of this clonotype. The J gene is TRBJ1-3, the V gene TRBV7-9, with D perhaps matching TRBD1 (5 bases). CDR1 and CDR2 (germline): SEHNR, FQNEAQ (reference sequence). Trimming cost V 5 bases and J 0 bases, with 17 bases left between them. This CDR3 comprises 17 residues. CDR3 protein: CASSPIARVPSGNTIYF. For the CDR3, the DNA is TGTGCCAGCAGCCCGATAGCCAGGGTGCCCTCTGGAAACACCATATATTTT.

This clonotype was detected many times. The CDR3 region is CASSLSGPSTEAFF. The DNA of the CDR3 is TGTGCCAGCAGTTTATCGGGACCGTCGACTGAAGCTTTCTTT. V and J are TRBV12-3 or TRBV12-4 and TRBJ1-1; TRBD1 might be the D (5 bases). The CDR3 loop spans 14 amino acids. Trimming removed 2 bases at V and 5 bases at J, with 12 bases between.

This clonotype appeared many times. This chain connects TRBV7-9 to TRBJ2-3; D is perhaps TRBD2 (7 bases). Germline CDR1 reads SEHNR; CDR2 reads FQNEAQ (reference sequence). The CDR3 is made up of 15 amino acids. V lost 8 bases, J lost 0 bases, and 15 bases lay in between. Here the CDR3 DNA reads TGTGCCAGCCGCACGGGGGGCGCGAGCACAGATACGCAGTATTTT. Protein product: CASRTGGASTDTQYF.

Ten or more counts support this clonotype. The chain has TRBV5-1 and TRBJ1-2; D unresolved. Germline V gives CDR1 SGHRS, CDR2 YFSETQ. The V end lost 4 bases, the J end lost 8 bases, and 9 bases lay between the germline ends. This CDR3 spans 11 amino acids. The CDR3 bases are TGCGCCAGCAGCAACGCCGTGGGCTACACCTTC. Protein sequence: CASSNAVGYTF.

In this sample, this clonotype turned up a few times. The J gene is TRBJ1-2, the V gene TRBV20-1; D not resolved. This CDR3 is built from 9 residues. With 7 bases removed from V and 4 bases from J, the gap between germline ends came to 4 bases. CDR1 DFQATT and CDR2 SNEGSKA come from the germline V gene (reference sequence). CDR3 amino acids: CSESYGYTF. CDR3 coding DNA: TGCAGTGAGAGCTATGGCTACACCTTC.

This clonotype was recorded at least ten times. The chain combines TRBV5-1 with TRBJ1-1; 8 bases match TRBD1. This CDR3 is 15 amino acids long. V lost 0 bases, J lost 1 base, and 2 bases stayed unmatched. Germline CDR1 SGHRS, CDR2 YFSETQ. The CDR3 sequence is CASSLAGGENTEAFF. The CDR3 DNA follows: TGCGCCAGCAGCTTGGCAGGGGGCGAGAACACTGAAGCTTTCTTT. Combining the CDR3 with reference TRBV5-1 and TRBJ1-1 gives the whole variable domain KAGVTQTPRYLIKTRGQQVTLSCSPISGHRSVSWYQQTPGQGLQFLFEYFSETQRNKGNFPGRFSGRQFSNSRSEMNVSTLELGDSALYLCASSLAGGENTEAFFGQGTRLTVV.

This clonotype was seen at least ten times. J is TRBJ1-4 and V is TRBV29-1; the D gene is possibly TRBD1 (5 bases). Trimming removed 7 bases from V and 8 bases from J, with 14 bases in between. The CDR3 spans 12 residues. The V gene's germline CDR1 is SQVTM and CDR2 ANQGSEA. Written as DNA, the CDR3 is TGCAGCGCCCAGAGGGAGGGGGAAAAACTGTTTTTT. This translates into CSAQREGEKLFF.

This clonotype was picked up many times. The rearrangement joins TRBV21-1 to TRBJ1-5. TRBV21-1 is termed a pseudogene. This CDR3 region has 14 residues. The CDR3 nucleotides read TGTGCCAGCAGCAAAGTGGCAGGCCGTCGGGCCCAGCATTTT. It yields the protein CASSKVAGRRAQHF.

This clonotype has a count of ten or more. The V gene is TRBV6-2 or TRBV6-3, the J gene TRBJ2-1, with D perhaps matching TRBD1 (6 bases). This CDR3 is built from 19 residues. Trimming shortened V by 7 bases and J by 0 bases, and 25 bases separated the two germline ends. Per germline, CDR1 MNHEY and CDR2 SVGEGT. The CDR3, as DNA: TGTGCCAGCACCCTTACCGGGACACTAAGATTGAGCTCCTACAATGAGCAGTTCTTC. This translates into CASTLTGTLRLSSYNEQFF.

This clonotype has ten or more counts. In DNA form, the CDR3 reads TGCAGTGCTAGAGATGCTAGCGGGGGCCCAGGGTTCTTC. This sequence encodes CSARDASGGPGFF. The V gene is TRBV20-1, the J gene TRBJ2-1; TRBD2 matches 10 bases. The CDR3 is 13 amino acids. Trimming took 0 bases from V and 15 from J; bases not matched to a gene: 8. Looked up from germline, CDR1 is DFQATT and CDR2 is SNEGSKA (reference sequence).

This clonotype was observed at least ten times. The rearrangement uses TRBV20-1 and TRBJ1-3; D might be TRBD1 (5 bases). V was clipped by 1 base and J by 5 bases, with 9 bases between them. The germline V gene encodes CDR1 DFQATT and CDR2 SNEGSKA (reference sequence). There are 13 residues in the CDR3. The CDR3 nucleotides read TGCAGTGCTAGAGTGGGGGATAGAAACACCATATATTTT. Translated, it gives CSARVGDRNTIYF.

There are a few counts of this clonotype. In nucleotides, the CDR3 is TGTGCCAGCAGCTTTACCAGCTACCAAGAGACCCAGTACTTC. Its protein is CASSFTSYQETQYF. V is TRBV7-2 and J is TRBJ2-5; D gene uncertain. Trimming shortened V by 3 bases and J by 0 bases, and 8 bases separated the two germline ends. Germline assignment: CDR1 SGHTA and CDR2 FQGNSA. CDR3 length: 14 residues.

V is TRBV28 and J is TRBJ2-7, with 8 positions matching TRBD2. This CDR3 contains 15 residues. Germline loops: CDR1 MDHEN, CDR2 SYDVKM. V gave up 4 bases and J gave up 5 bases; unmatched junction bases: 10. CDR3 amino acids: CASSSPGGSRDEQYF. CDR3 in DNA: TGTGCCAGCAGTTCCCCGGGGGGGAGTAGGGACGAGCAGTACTTC.

This clonotype was observed many times. V is TRBV6-1 and J is TRBJ1-2; tentative D call: TRBD1 (5 bases). This CDR3 is built from 18 residues. V was pared by 0 bases and J by 4 bases, with 21 bases between. The V gene's germline CDR1 is MNHNS and CDR2 SASEGT. As DNA, the CDR3 is TGTGCCAGCAGTGAAGCCCCACGGGACCTTTCTCCGGTCTATGGCTACACCTTC. Amino acid sequence: CASSEAPRDLSPVYGYTF.

This clonotype was counted only a few times. The chain links TRBV10-3 to TRBJ2-7; a weak D match, TRBD2 (6 bases). The CDR3 has 16 amino acids. Germline V gene data show CDR1 as ENHRY and CDR2 as SYGVKD. Trimming left V 0 bases short and J 2 bases short, with 14 bases between. Written as DNA, the CDR3 is TGTGCCATCAGTGAGTCGACGGCGGCGGGGCCCTACGAGCAGTACTTC. Translation: CAISESTAAGPYEQYF.